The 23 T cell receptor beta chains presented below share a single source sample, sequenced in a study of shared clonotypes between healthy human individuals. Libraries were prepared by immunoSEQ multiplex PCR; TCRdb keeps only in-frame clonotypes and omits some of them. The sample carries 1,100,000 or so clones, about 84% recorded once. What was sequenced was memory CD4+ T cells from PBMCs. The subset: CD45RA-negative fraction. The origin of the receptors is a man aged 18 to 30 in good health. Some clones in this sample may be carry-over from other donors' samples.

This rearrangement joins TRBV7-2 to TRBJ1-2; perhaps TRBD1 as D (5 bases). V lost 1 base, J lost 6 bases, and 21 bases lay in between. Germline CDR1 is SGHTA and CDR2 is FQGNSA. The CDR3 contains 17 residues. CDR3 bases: TGTGCCAGCAGCTTAGTTATCAAGGGACGGAGGCCCCATGGCTACACCTTC. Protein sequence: CASSLVIKGRRPHGYTF.

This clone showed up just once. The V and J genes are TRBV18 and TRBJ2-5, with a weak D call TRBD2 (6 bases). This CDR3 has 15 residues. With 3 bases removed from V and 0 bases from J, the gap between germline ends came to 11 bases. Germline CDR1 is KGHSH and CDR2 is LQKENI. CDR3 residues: CASSPRLGDQETQYF. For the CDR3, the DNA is TGTGCCAGCTCACCCAGACTAGGGGACCAAGAGACCCAGTACTTC.

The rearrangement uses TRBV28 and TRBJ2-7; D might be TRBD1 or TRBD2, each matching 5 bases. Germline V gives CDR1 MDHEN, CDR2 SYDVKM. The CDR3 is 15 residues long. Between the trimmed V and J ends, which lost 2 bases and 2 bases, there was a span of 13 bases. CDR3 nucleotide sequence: TGTGCCAGCAGTTTAACCCGACAGCGGACCTACGAGCAGTACTTC. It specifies CASSLTRQRTYEQYF.

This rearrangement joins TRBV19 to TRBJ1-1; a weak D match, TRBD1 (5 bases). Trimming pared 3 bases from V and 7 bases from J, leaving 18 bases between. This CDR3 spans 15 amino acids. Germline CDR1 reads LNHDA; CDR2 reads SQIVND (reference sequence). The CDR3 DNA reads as TGTGCCAGTAGTATCAGGAGGGCCCGAGGGGATGAAGCTTTCTTT. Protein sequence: CASSIRRARGDEAFF.

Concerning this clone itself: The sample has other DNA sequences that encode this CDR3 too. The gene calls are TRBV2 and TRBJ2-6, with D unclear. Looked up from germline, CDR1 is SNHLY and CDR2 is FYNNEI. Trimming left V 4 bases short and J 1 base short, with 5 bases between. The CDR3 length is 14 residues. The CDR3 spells CASSAESGANVLTF. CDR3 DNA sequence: TGTGCCAGCAGTGCAGAATCTGGGGCCAACGTCCTGACTTTC.

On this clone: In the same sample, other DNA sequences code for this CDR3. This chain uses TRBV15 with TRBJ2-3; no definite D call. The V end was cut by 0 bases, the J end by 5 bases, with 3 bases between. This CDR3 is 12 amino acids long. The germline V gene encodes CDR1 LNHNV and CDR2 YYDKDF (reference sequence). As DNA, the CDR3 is TGTGCCACCAGCAGAGATCGAGATACGCAGTATTTT. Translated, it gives CATSRDRDTQYF.

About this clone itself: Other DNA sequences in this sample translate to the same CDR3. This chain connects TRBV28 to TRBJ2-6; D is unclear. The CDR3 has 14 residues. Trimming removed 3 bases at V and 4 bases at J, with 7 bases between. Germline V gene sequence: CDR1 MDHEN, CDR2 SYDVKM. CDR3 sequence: CASSLVSGANVLTF. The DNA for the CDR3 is TGTGCCAGCAGTTTGGTGTCCGGGGCCAACGTCCTGACTTTC.

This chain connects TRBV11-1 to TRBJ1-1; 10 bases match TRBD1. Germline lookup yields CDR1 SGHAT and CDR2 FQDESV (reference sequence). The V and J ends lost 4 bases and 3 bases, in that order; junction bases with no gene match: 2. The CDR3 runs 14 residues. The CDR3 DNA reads TGTGCCAGCAGCTCGGACAGGGGGTACACTGAAGCTTTCTTT. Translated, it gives CASSSDRGYTEAFF.

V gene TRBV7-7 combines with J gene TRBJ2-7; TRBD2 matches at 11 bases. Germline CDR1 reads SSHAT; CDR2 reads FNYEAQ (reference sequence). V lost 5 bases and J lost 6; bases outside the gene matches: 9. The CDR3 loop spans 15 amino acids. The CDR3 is CASSPGTSGHFEQYF. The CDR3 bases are TGTGCCAGCAGCCCAGGGACTAGCGGACATTTCGAGCAGTACTTC.

CDR3: CAISDYDGSSEQYF. The CDR3 region has the DNA TGTGCCATCAGTGACTATGACGGGAGTAGCGAGCAGTACTTC. The chain is built from TRBV10-3 and TRBJ2-7, with D possibly TRBD2 on 6 matching bases. Trimming took off 3 bases at V and 6 bases at J, with 15 bases between the two ends. The CDR3 runs 14 residues. Germline CDR1 ENHRY, CDR2 SYGVKD.

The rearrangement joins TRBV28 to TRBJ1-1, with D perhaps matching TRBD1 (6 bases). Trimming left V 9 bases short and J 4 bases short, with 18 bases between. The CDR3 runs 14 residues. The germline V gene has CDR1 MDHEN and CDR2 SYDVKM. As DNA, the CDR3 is TGTGCCAGTACCCAGGGGTACGGCGTCACTGAAGCTTTCTTT. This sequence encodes CASTQGYGVTEAFF.

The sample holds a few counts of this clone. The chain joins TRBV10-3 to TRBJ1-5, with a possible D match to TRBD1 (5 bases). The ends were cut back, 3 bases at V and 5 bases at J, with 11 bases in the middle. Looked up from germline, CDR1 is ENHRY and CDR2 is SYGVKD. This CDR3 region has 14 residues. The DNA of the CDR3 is TGTGCCATCAGTGAAGGGCAGGGTCATCAGCCCCAGCATTTT. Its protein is CAISEGQGHQPQHF.

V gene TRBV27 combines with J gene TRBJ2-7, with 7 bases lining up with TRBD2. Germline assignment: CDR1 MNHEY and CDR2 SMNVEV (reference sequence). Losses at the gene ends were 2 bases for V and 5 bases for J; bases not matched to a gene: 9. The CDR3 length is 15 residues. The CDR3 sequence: CASSLETSSWHEQYF. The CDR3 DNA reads TGTGCCAGCAGTTTAGAGACTAGCTCCTGGCACGAGCAGTACTTC.

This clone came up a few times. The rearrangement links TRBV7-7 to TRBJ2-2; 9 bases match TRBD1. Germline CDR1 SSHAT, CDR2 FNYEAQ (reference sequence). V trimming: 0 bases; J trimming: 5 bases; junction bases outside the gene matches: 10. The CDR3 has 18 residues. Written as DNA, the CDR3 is TGTGCCAGCAGCTTAGCCGCCACAGGGGGCTCGGGGACCGGGGAGCTGTTTTTT. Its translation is CASSLAATGGSGTGELFF.

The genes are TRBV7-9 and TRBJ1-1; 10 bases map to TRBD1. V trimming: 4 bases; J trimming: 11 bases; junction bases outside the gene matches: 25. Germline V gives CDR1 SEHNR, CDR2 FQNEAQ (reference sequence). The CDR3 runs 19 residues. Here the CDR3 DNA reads TGTGCCAGCAGCTCAACCTACAACTCTGACAGGGGGCTGGGAGGTAGGGCTTTCTTT. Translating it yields CASSSTYNSDRGLGGRAFF.

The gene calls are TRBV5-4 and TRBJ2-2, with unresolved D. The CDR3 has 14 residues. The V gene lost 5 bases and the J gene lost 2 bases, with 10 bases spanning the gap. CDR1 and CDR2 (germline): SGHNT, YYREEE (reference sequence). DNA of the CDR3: TGTGCCAGCAGTGGGCCGCCAAACACCGGGGAGCTGTTTTTT. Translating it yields CASSGPPNTGELFF.

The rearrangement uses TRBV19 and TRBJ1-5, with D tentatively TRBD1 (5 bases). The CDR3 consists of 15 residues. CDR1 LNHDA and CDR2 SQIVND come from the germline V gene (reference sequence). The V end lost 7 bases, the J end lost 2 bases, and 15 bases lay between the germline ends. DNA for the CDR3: TGTGCCAGTACTCCCATGGGGCGCGGCAATCAGCCCCAGCATTTT. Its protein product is CASTPMGRGNQPQHF.

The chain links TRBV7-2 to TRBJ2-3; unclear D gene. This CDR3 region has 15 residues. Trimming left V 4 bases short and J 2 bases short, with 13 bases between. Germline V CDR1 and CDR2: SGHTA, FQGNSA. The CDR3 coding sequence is TGTGCCAGCAGCTCCACGACCCAAGCCACAGATACGCAGTATTTT. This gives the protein CASSSTTQATDTQYF.

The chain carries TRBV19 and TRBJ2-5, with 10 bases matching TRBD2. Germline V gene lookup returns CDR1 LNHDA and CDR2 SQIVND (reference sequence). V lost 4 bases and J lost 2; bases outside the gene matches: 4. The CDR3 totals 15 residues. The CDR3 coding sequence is TGTGCCAGTAGTACCCGGACTAGCGGACAAGAGACCCAGTACTTC. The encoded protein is CASSTRTSGQETQYF.

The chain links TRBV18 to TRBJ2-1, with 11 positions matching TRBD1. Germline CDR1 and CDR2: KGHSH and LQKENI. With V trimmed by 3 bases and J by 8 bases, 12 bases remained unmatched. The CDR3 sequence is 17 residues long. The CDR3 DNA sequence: TGTGCCAGCTCACCGCGCTTCCCGGGACAGGGGGAGGATGAGCAGTTCTTC. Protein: CASSPRFPGQGEDEQFF.

The CDR3 protein is CASSPAGRTNEKLFF. The CDR3 nucleotides read TGTGCCAGCAGCCCCGCAGGCAGGACAAATGAAAAACTGTTTTTT. The chain couples TRBV11-1 to TRBJ1-4; D is perhaps TRBD1 (5 bases). CDR1 is SGHAT and CDR2 is FQDESV in the germline V gene (reference sequence). The CDR3 runs 15 residues. The V gene lost 5 bases and the J gene lost 5 bases, with 15 bases spanning the gap. Complete variable domain (other parts from reference TRBV11-1 and TRBJ1-4): EAEVAQSPRYKITEKSQAVAFWCDPISGHATLYWYRQILGQGPELLVQFQDESVVDDSQLPKDRFSAERLKGVDSTLKIQPAELGDSAMYLCASSPAGRTNEKLFFGSGTQLSVL.

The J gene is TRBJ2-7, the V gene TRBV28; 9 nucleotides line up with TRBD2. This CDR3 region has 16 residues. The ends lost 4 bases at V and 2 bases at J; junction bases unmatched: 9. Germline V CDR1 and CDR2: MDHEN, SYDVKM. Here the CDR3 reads CASSSVGAGGTYEQYF. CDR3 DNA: TGTGCCAGCAGTTCCGTAGGAGCGGGAGGAACCTACGAGCAGTACTTC.

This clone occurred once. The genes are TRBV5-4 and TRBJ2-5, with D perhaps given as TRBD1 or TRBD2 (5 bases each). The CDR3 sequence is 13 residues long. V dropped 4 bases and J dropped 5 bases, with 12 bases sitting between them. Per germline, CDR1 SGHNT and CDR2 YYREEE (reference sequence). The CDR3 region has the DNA TGTGCCAGCAGCAGGGACCTTCGGGAGACCCAGTACTTC. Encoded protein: CASSRDLRETQYF.